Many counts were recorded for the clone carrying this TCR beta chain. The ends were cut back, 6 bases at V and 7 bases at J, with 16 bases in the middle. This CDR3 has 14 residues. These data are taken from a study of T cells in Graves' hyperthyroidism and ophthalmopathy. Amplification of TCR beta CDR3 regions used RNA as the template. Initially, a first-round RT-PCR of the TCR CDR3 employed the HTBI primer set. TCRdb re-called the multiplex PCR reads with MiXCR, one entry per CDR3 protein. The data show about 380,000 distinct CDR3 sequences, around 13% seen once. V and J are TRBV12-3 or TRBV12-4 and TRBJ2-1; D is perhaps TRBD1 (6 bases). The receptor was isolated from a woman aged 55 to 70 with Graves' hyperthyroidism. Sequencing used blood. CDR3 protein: CASSKQGLRNEQFF. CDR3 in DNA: TGTGCCAGCAGCAAACAGGGATTGCGGAATGAGCAGTTCTTC.